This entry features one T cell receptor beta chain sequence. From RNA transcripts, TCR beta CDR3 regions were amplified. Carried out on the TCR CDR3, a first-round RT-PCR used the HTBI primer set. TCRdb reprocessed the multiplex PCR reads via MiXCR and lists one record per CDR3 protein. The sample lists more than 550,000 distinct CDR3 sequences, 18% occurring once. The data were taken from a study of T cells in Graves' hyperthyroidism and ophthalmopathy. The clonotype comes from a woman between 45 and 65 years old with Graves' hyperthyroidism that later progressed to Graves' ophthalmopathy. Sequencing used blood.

This chain's CDR3 is CASSQGMEGPYTGELFF. For the CDR3, the DNA is TGTGCCAGCAGCCAAGGGATGGAGGGACCCTACACCGGGGAGCTGTTTTTT. The chain uses TRBV14 and TRBJ2-2; tentatively, D is TRBD2 (6 bases). The germline CDR1 and CDR2 sequences are SGHDN and FVKESK. Between the trimmed V and J ends, which lost 1 base and 3 bases, there was a span of 15 bases. CDR3 size: 17 residues.